This T cell receptor (beta chain) was profiled in a study of T cell responses to AZD1222 COVID-19 vaccine. Study-wide points: Increased Spike-specific TCR breadth and depth were observed after two AZD1222 doses. Along spike, vaccine-associated CD4 TCRs were found throughout, with dominance at 160-218 and 743-854. Per reports, nearly half of all spike-specific TCRs target regions that are unmutated in variants. Without day 14 samples, only post-peak T cell repertoires were studied.

Notes on this clone: Its specificity is unknown.

Sequenced by immunoSEQ multiplex PCR; TCRdb stores in-frame clones only, minus some. The repertoire holds about 120,000 clones, with around 89% as singletons. The ends were cut back, 1 base at V and 2 bases at J, with 12 bases in the middle. The CDR3 has 14 amino acids. Germline CDR1 reads GTSNPN; CDR2 reads SVGIG (reference sequence). The source was peripheral blood, collected on day 0 of AZD1222 vaccination. V and J are TRBV30 and TRBJ2-7, with D uncertain. This sequence was found in an adult in good health. CDR3 region: CAWSGVGFPYEQYF. CDR3 sequence (DNA): TGTGCCTGGAGTGGTGTAGGCTTTCCCTACGAGCAGTACTTC.